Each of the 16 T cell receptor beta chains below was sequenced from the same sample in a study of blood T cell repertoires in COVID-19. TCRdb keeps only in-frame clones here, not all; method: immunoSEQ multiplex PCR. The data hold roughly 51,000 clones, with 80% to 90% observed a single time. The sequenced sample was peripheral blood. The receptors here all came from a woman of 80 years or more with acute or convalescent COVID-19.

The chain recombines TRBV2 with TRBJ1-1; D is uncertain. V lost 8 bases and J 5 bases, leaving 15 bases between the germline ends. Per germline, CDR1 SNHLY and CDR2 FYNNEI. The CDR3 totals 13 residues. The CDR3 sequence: CASGLRVETEAFF. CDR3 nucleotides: TGTGCCAGCGGACTAAGGGTAGAAACTGAAGCTTTCTTT.

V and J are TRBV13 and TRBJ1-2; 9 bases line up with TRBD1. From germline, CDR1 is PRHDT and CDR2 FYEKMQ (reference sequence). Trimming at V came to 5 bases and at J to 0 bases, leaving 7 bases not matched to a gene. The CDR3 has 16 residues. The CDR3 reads CASSETRTGANYGYTF. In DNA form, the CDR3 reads TGTGCCAGCAGCGAAACACGGACAGGGGCTAACTATGGCTACACCTTC.

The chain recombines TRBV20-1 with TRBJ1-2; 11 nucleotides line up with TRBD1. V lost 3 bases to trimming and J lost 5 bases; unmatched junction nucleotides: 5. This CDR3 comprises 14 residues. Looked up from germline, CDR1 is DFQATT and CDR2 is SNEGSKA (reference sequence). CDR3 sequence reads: CSASYGQGAYGYTF. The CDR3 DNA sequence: TGCAGTGCTAGTTACGGACAGGGGGCGTATGGCTACACCTTC.

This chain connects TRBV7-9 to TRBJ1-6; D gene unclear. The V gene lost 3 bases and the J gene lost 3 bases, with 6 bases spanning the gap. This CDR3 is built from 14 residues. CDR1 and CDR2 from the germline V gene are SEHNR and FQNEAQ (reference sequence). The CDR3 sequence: CASSLGSYNSPLHF. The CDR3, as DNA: TGTGCCAGCAGCTTGGGCAGCTATAATTCACCCCTCCACTTT.

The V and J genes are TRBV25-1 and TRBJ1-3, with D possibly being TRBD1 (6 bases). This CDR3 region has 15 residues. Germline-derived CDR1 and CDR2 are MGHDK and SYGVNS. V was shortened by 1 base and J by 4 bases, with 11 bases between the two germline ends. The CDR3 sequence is CASSESGARGNTIYF. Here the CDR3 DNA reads TGTGCCAGCAGTGAATCAGGGGCTAGGGGAAACACCATATATTTT. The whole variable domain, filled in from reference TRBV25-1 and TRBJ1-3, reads EADIYQTPRYLVIGTGKKITLECSQTMGHDKMYWYQQDPGMELHLIHYSYGVNSTEKGDLSSESTVSRIRTEHFPLTLESARPSHTSQYLCASSESGARGNTIYFGEGSWLTVV.

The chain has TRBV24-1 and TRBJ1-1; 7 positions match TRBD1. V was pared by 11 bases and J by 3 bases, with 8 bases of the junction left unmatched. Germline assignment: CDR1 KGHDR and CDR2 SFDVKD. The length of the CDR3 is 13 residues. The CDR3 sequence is CANRDSRDTEAFF. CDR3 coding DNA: TGTGCCAACAGGGACAGCCGTGACACTGAAGCTTTCTTT.

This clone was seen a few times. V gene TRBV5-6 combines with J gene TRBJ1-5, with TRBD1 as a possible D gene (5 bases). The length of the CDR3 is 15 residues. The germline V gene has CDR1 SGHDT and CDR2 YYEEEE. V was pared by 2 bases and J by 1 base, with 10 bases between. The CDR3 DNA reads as TGTGCCAGCAGCTTCGGGGCGGGAAGCAATCAGCCCCAGCATTTT. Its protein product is CASSFGAGSNQPQHF.

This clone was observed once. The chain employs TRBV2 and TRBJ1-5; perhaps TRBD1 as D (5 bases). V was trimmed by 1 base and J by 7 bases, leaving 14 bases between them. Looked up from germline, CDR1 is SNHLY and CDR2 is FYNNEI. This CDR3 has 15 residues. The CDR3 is CASSEEGQGRQPQHF. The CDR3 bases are TGTGCCAGCAGTGAAGAGGGGCAGGGAAGGCAGCCCCAGCATTTT.

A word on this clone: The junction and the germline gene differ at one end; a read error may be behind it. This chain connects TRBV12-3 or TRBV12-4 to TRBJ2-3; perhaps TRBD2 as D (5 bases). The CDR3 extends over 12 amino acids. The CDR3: CASSLDSGVPSF. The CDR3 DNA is TGTGCCAGCAGTTTGGACTCTGGTGTTCCCTCTTTT.

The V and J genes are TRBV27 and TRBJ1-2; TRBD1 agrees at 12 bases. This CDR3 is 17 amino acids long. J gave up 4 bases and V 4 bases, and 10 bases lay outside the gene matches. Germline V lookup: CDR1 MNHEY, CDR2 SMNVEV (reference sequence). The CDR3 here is CASSSSGTGGVVYGYTF. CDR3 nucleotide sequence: TGTGCCAGCAGTTCGTCGGGGACAGGGGGCGTTGTCTATGGCTACACCTTC.

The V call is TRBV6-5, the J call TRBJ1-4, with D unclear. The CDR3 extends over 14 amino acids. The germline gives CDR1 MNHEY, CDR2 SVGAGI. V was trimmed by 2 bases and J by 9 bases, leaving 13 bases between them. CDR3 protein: CASSYGQVGQKLFF. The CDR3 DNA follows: TGTGCCAGCAGTTACGGCCAGGTGGGCCAAAAACTGTTTTTT.

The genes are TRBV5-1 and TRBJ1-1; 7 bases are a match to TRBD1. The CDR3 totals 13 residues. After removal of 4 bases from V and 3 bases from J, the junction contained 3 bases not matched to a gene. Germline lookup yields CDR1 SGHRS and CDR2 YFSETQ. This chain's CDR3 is CASSHTGDTEAFF. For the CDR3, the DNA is TGCGCCAGCAGCCACACAGGGGACACTGAAGCTTTCTTT.

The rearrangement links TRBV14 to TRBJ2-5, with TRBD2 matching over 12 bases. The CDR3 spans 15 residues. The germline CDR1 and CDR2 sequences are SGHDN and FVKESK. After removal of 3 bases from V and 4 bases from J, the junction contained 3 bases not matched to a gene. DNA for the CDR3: TGTGCCAGCAGCCAGCTAGCGGGGGGGCGAGAGACCCAGTACTTC. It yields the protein CASSQLAGGRETQYF.

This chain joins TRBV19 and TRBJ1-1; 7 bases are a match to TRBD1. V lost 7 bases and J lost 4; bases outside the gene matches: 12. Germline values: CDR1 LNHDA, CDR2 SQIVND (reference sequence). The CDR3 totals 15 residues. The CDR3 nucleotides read TGTGCCAGTATAAACACAGGGGATAAGAGCACTGAAGCTTTCTTT. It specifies CASINTGDKSTEAFF.

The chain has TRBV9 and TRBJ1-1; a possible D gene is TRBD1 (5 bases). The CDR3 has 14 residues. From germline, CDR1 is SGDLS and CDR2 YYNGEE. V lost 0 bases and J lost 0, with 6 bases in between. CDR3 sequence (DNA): TGTGCCAGCAGCGTAGGACAGCTGAACACTGAAGCTTTCTTT. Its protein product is CASSVGQLNTEAFF.

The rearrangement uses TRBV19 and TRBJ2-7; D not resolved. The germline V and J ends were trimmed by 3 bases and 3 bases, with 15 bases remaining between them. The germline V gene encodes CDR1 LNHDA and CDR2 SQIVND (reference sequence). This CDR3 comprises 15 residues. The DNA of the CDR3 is TGTGCCAGTAGTATTCGGTTGGAGCCTTTCTACGAGCAGTACTTC. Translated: CASSIRLEPFYEQYF.